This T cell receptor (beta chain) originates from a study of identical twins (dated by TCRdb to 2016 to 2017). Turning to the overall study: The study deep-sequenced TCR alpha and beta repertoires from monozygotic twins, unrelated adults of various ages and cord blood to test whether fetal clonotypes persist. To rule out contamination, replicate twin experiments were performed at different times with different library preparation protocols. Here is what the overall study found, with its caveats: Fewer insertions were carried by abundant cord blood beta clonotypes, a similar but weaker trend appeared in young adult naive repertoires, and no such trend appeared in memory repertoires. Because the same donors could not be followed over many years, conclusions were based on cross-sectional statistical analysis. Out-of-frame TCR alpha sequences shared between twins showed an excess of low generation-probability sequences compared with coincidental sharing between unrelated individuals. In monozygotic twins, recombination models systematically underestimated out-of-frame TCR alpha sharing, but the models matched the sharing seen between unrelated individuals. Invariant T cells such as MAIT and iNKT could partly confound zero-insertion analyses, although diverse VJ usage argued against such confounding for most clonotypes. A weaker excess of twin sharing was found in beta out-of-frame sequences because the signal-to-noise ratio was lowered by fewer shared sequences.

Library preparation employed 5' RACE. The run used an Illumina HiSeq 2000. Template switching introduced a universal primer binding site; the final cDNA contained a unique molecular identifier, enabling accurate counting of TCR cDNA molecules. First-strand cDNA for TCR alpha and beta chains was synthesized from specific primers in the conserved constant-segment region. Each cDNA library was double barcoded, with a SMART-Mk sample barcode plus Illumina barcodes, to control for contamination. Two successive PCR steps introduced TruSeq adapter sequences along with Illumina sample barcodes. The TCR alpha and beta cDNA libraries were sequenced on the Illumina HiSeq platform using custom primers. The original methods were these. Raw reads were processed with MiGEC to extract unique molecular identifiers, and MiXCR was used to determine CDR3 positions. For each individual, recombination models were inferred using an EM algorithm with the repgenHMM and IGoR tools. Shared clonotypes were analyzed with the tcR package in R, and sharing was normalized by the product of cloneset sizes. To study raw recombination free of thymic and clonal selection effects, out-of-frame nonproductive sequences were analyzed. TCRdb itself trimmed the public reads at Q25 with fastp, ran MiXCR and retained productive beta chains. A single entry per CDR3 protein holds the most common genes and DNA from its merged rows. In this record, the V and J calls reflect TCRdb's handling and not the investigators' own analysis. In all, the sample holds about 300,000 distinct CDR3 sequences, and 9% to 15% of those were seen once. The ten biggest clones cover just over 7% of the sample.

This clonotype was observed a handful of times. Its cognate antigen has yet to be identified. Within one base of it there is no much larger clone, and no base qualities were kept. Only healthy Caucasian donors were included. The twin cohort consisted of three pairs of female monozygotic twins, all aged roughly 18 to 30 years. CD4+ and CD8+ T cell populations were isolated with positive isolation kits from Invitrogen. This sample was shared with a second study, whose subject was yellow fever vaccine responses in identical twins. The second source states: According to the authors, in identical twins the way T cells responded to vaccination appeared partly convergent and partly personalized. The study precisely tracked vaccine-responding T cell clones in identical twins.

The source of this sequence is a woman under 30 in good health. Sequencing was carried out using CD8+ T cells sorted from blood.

The CDR3 in this case is CASSRGRSGYSSYNEQFF. The sequence in DNA is TGTGCCAGCAGCCGGGGCAGGTCCGGATATAGCTCCTACAATGAGCAGTTCTTC. The sequence links TRBV25-1 to TRBJ2-1; the D element could tentatively be TRBD1 or TRBD2, as 5 bases agree for each. CDR1 and CDR2 are drawn from the germline V gene: MGHDK, SYGVNS. V sheds 6 bases and J sheds 0 bases, leaving 21 bases between their ends. Its CDR3 holds 18 amino acids, cysteine through phenylalanine. Of all the DNA, just the CDR3 is kept, 54 bases in frame from base 1.